The 29 T cell receptor beta chains in this list originate from one sample, sequenced in a study of T cells in Graves' hyperthyroidism and ophthalmopathy. Regions amplified from RNA transcripts were the TCR beta CDR3 regions. The HTBI primer set served for first-round RT-PCR of the TCR CDR3. TCRdb called the multiplex PCR reads again in MiXCR, with one record for every CDR3 protein. The sample lists hundreds of thousands of distinct CDR3 sequences, 38% seen once, with more than 7% in the top ten. The sequencing input was blood. Every receptor here comes from a man aged 18 to 29 with Graves' hyperthyroidism.

This clonotype has only a few counts. The V call is TRBV7-2, the J call TRBJ1-1; 8 positions match TRBD1. V lost 4 bases to trimming and J lost 2 bases; unmatched junction nucleotides: 6. The length of the CDR3 is 15 residues. Germline V gene lookup returns CDR1 SGHTA and CDR2 FQGNSA. CDR3 sequence (DNA): TGTGCCAGCAGCTCCCAGGGGGCCGGTAACACTGAAGCTTTCTTT. This sequence encodes CASSSQGAGNTEAFF.

The CDR3 DNA is TGTGCCAGCAGCGTCGGGGTGGCCAACTACGAGCAGTACTTC. This gives the protein CASSVGVANYEQYF. V usage is TRBV25-1 and J usage is TRBJ2-7, with D perhaps matching TRBD2 (5 bases). CDR1 MGHDK and CDR2 SYGVNS come from the germline V gene. This CDR3 has 14 amino acids. Trimming took off 6 bases at V and 3 bases at J, with 15 bases between the two ends.

V is TRBV20-1 and J is TRBJ2-7; unclear D gene. There are 16 residues in the CDR3. The V gene lost 3 bases and the J gene lost 4 bases, with 22 bases spanning the gap. The germline CDR1 and CDR2 sequences are DFQATT and SNEGSKA (reference sequence). CDR3 DNA sequence: TGCAGTGCTAGTTCGGGTACTGTGTCGGAATCATACGAGCAGTACTTC. Protein: CSASSGTVSESYEQYF.

This clonotype has a handful of counts. V gene TRBV7-2 combines with J gene TRBJ2-7; D tentatively reads TRBD1 or TRBD2 (5 bases each). V lost 5 bases and J lost 5, with 10 bases in between. CDR3 length: 12 amino acids. In germline, CDR1 is SGHTA, CDR2 FQGNSA. The CDR3 nucleotides read TGTGCCAGCAGCCCCAGGGACCACGAGCAGTACTTC. Amino acids: CASSPRDHEQYF. Full variable domain (remainder filled in from reference TRBV7-2 and TRBJ2-7): GAGVSQSPSNKVTEKGKDVELRCDPISGHTALYWYRQSLGQGLEFLIYFQGNSAPDKSGLPSDRFSAERTGGSVSTLTIQRTQQEDSAVYLCASSPRDHEQYFGPGTRLTVT.

A word on this clonotype: A junction end diverges from the germline sequence, so it may reflect a read error. The chain couples TRBV7-9 to TRBJ1-5; 7 bases are a match to TRBD1. CDR1 is SEHNR and CDR2 is FQNEAQ in the germline V gene (reference sequence). CDR3 length equals 14 residues. CDR3 nucleotides: TGCGCCAGCAGCCGACTGCAGGGGGGACAGCCCCAGCATTTT. Its protein product is CASSRLQGGQPQHF.

The J gene is TRBJ1-2, the V gene TRBV20-1; tentatively, D is TRBD1 (5 bases). CDR1 and CDR2 (germline): DFQATT, SNEGSKA (reference sequence). The CDR3 is 14 residues long. V gave up 1 base and J gave up 4 bases, with 13 bases separating them. CDR3 amino acids: CSARAPGLVYGYTF. The CDR3 nucleotides are TGCAGTGCTAGAGCCCCAGGGTTAGTCTATGGCTACACCTTC.

This clonotype appeared once. CDR3 loop: CAIRGANVLTF. DNA for the CDR3: TGTGCCATCCGAGGGGCCAACGTCCTGACTTTC. V usage is TRBV10-3 and J usage is TRBJ2-6; no clear D. The CDR3 extends over 11 amino acids. Germline V gene sequence: CDR1 ENHRY, CDR2 SYGVKD. V was clipped by 8 bases and J by 4 bases, with 3 bases between them.

This clonotype occurred a few times. The rearrangement joins TRBV12-3 or TRBV12-4 to TRBJ2-7, with D hard to call. There are 12 residues in the CDR3. Deletions cut 3 bases from V and 5 bases from J, with 8 bases between. This CDR3 is CASSFKRHEQYF. The CDR3, as DNA: TGTGCCAGCAGTTTTAAGAGGCACGAGCAGTACTTC.

The chain couples TRBV19 to TRBJ2-1; 14 bases fit TRBD2. The V gene end was trimmed by 4 bases and the J gene end by 8 bases; junction bases not matched to a gene: 7. Germline V CDR1 and CDR2: LNHDA, SQIVND (reference sequence). The CDR3 extends over 16 amino acids. CDR3 sequence reads: CASSKGLAGVSDEQFF. The CDR3 DNA sequence: TGTGCCAGTAGTAAGGGACTAGCGGGAGTATCGGATGAGCAGTTCTTC. Together with reference TRBV19 and TRBJ2-1, the CDR3 gives the full variable domain: DGGITQSPKYLFRKEGQNVTLSCEQNLNHDAMYWYRQDPGQGLRLIYYSQIVNDFQKGDIAEGYSVSREKKESFPLTVTSAQKNPTAFYLCASSKGLAGVSDEQFFGPGTRLTVL.

This clonotype was counted at least ten times. The genes are TRBV12-3 or TRBV12-4 and TRBJ1-2; TRBD1 is a possible D gene (6 bases). CDR3 length: 12 residues. Trimming stripped 0 bases from V and 8 bases from J, with 7 bases between. Here the CDR3 reads CASSLAGGGYTF. The CDR3 region has the DNA TGTGCCAGCAGTTTAGCGGGGGGCGGCTACACCTTC.

This clonotype was counted at least ten times. V gene TRBV29-1 combines with J gene TRBJ2-7, with D hard to call. CDR3 length equals 11 residues. Germline V gene data show CDR1 as SQVTM and CDR2 as ANQGSEA. V lost 6 bases to trimming and J lost 6 bases, with 12 bases between them. This chain's CDR3 is CSVDNGSEQYF. The CDR3 DNA sequence: TGCAGCGTCGACAATGGAAGCGAGCAGTACTTC.

V gene TRBV19 combines with J gene TRBJ1-1; 8 bases match TRBD1. The CDR3 sequence is 15 residues long. Germline V gene data show CDR1 as LNHDA and CDR2 as SQIVND (reference sequence). Trimming took 4 bases from V and 5 from J; bases not matched to a gene: 9. DNA of the CDR3: TGTGCCAGTAGTAGACCGGGACAGGTGATTACTGAAGCTTTCTTT. It encodes CASSRPGQVITEAFF.

The genes are TRBV11-2 and TRBJ2-5; TRBD2 matches at 9 bases. Losses at the gene ends were 1 base for V and 3 bases for J; bases not matched to a gene: 21. In germline, CDR1 is SGHAT, CDR2 FQNNGV. The CDR3 length is 21 residues. CDR3 nucleotides: TGTGCCAGCAGCTTAGGACTAGCGGTGGGATACGGGGATGCGCTAAAAGAGACCCAGTACTTC. Protein sequence: CASSLGLAVGYGDALKETQYF.

The J gene is TRBJ1-1, the V gene TRBV16; D is possibly TRBD1 (5 bases). Per germline, CDR1 KGHSY and CDR2 FQNENV. The CDR3 length is 13 residues. V lost 8 bases, J lost 6 bases, and 16 bases lay in between. The CDR3 nucleotides are TGTGCCAGCGAGAAGTACGGGGGTCCTGAAGCTTTCTTT. Amino acid sequence: CASEKYGGPEAFF.

This clonotype was seen more than once but under ten times. This sequence joins TRBV9 and TRBJ2-5; tentatively, D is TRBD2 (5 bases). The CDR3 is made up of 15 amino acids. V was clipped by 1 base and J by 1 base, with 11 bases between them. The germline CDR1 and CDR2 sequences are SGDLS and YYNGEE. In nucleotides, the CDR3 is TGTGCCAGCAGCGTATCCCTCGGGGTCCAAGAGACCCAGTACTTC. This codes for CASSVSLGVQETQYF.

The sample holds many counts of this clonotype. V is TRBV10-1 and J is TRBJ1-1; D call uncertain. This CDR3 spans 15 amino acids. The V gene lost 0 bases and the J gene lost 0 bases, with 8 bases spanning the gap. CDR1 WNHNN and CDR2 SYGVQD come from the germline V gene (reference sequence). The CDR3 loop reads CASSESRGMNTEAFF. The CDR3 DNA follows: TGCGCCAGCAGTGAGTCGAGAGGTATGAACACTGAAGCTTTCTTT.

This clonotype has a count of ten or more. The chain uses TRBV19 and TRBJ1-2; D is possibly TRBD1 (5 bases). The CDR3 has 15 amino acids. Germline V CDR1 and CDR2: LNHDA, SQIVND (reference sequence). Between the trimmed V and J ends, which lost 4 bases and 9 bases, there was a span of 21 bases. The CDR3 spells CASSTLAGKGRRYTF. For the CDR3, the DNA is TGTGCCAGTAGTACCCTGGCAGGGAAGGGTCGTCGCTACACCTTC.

This clonotype has just a few counts. V usage is TRBV7-2 and J usage is TRBJ2-7, with D possibly matching TRBD1 (6 bases). V was cut by 1 base and J by 2 bases, with 12 bases left in between. The CDR3 loop spans 15 amino acids. Looked up from germline, CDR1 is SGHTA and CDR2 is FQGNSA. The CDR3 loop is CASSLDSDSAYEQYF. The CDR3 coding sequence is TGTGCCAGCAGCTTAGACTCGGACAGTGCCTACGAGCAGTACTTC.

This clonotype was detected ten times or more. The chain couples TRBV20-1 to TRBJ2-6, with 8 positions matching TRBD2. This CDR3 has 14 residues. CDR1 is DFQATT, CDR2 SNEGSKA, per germline (reference sequence). The CDR3 DNA is TGCAGCGTTAAGCGGGGGCGCTGGGCCAACGTCCTGACTTTC. Its translation: CSVKRGRWANVLTF.

The rearrangement links TRBV29-1 to TRBJ1-5; D is unresolved. The V gene lost 8 bases and the J gene lost 1 base, with 15 bases spanning the gap. Germline V gives CDR1 SQVTM, CDR2 ANQGSEA. The CDR3 totals 14 residues. The CDR3 bases are TGCAGCTTGGGAGTACGGGGAAGCAATCAGCCCCAGCATTTT. Amino acids: CSLGVRGSNQPQHF.

This clonotype showed up many times. V usage is TRBV10-3 and J usage is TRBJ1-1; TRBD1 is a possible D gene (5 bases). V was pared by 2 bases and J by 0 bases, with 13 bases between. Germline CDR1 is ENHRY and CDR2 is SYGVKD. The CDR3 contains 16 residues. CDR3 nucleotides: TGTGCCATCAGTGAGGAACAGGCCCTAATGAACACTGAAGCTTTCTTT. Amino acid sequence: CAISEEQALMNTEAFF.

V and J are TRBV4-1 and TRBJ1-4; no reliable D call. The length of the CDR3 is 15 residues. V gave up 1 base and J gave up 6 bases, with 12 bases separating them. The germline gives CDR1 MGHRA, CDR2 YSYEKL. CDR3 loop: CASSQVAGSDEKLFF. CDR3 nucleotides: TGCGCCAGCAGCCAAGTAGCGGGGTCGGATGAAAAACTGTTTTTT.

The chain couples TRBV7-9 to TRBJ1-2; 7 nucleotides align to TRBD1. Germline V CDR1 and CDR2: SEHNR, FQNEAQ (reference sequence). V lost 6 bases and J lost 7; bases outside the gene matches: 8. The CDR3 consists of 13 residues. The CDR3 DNA follows: TGTGCCAGCAGTTGGAATCAGGGGGGTGGCTACACCTTC. This translates into CASSWNQGGGYTF.

This clonotype was observed many times. The rearrangement joins TRBV9 to TRBJ1-1, with TRBD1 matching 9 bases. J gave up 7 bases and V 2 bases, and 6 bases lay outside the gene matches. The germline gives CDR1 SGDLS, CDR2 YYNGEE. The CDR3 consists of 14 residues. CDR3 nucleotides: TGTGCCAGCAGCGTCGGGGACAGGGTTAGTGAAGCTTTCTTT. Amino acid sequence: CASSVGDRVSEAFF.

This clonotype has ten or more counts. The rearrangement links TRBV7-6 to TRBJ1-4; D unclear. V was trimmed by 5 bases and J by 0 bases, leaving 7 bases between them. The CDR3 totals 14 residues. CDR1 and CDR2 from the germline V gene are SGHVS and FNYEAQ. The CDR3, as DNA: TGTGCCAGCAGCCAGGAGGCAACTAATGAAAAACTGTTTTTT. Residues: CASSQEATNEKLFF. Looking up the rest from reference TRBV7-6 and TRBJ1-4 gives the full variable domain: GAGVSQSPRYKVTKRGQDVALRCDPISGHVSLYWYRQALGQGPEFLTYFNYEAQQDKSGLPNDRFSAERPEGSISTLTIQRTEQRDSAMYRCASSQEATNEKLFFGSGTQLSVL.

This clonotype was detected many times. At one end the junction does not follow the germline gene, possibly because of a read error. The chain joins TRBV7-9 to TRBJ1-1; D gene ambiguous. CDR3 length: 13 residues. Germline V gene sequence: CDR1 SEHNR, CDR2 FQNEAQ (reference sequence). The CDR3 DNA reads TGCGCCAGCAGCTTGGCCCTCGAAACTGAAGCTTTCTTT. Its translation: CASSLALETEAFF.

About this clonotype: Sequence at one end of the junction differs from germline and may be a read error. This chain joins TRBV7-8 and TRBJ2-7, with D possibly being TRBD1 (5 bases). Per germline, CDR1 SGHVS and CDR2 FQNEAQ. The CDR3 has 15 residues. The CDR3 is CASSLGTHPAYGQYF. CDR3 nucleotides: TGTGCCAGCAGCTTAGGGACACACCCCGCCTACGGGCAGTACTTC.

This rearrangement joins TRBV6-1 to TRBJ1-1; possibly TRBD1 for D (5 bases). Germline values: CDR1 MNHNS, CDR2 SASEGT. This CDR3 spans 13 amino acids. Between the trimmed V and J ends, which lost 2 bases and 8 bases, there was a span of 12 bases. The DNA for the CDR3 is TGTGCCAGCAGTGAATTGGGGCAGTTGGAAGCTTTCTTT. Its translation is CASSELGQLEAFF.

The V call is TRBV9, the J call TRBJ2-5; tentatively, D is TRBD1 (5 bases). V was clipped by 4 bases and J by 13 bases, with 8 bases between them. This CDR3 contains 9 residues. The germline V gene encodes CDR1 SGDLS and CDR2 YYNGEE. CDR3 in DNA: TGTGCCAGCAGCAATACAGGGTACTTC. It encodes CASSNTGYF.